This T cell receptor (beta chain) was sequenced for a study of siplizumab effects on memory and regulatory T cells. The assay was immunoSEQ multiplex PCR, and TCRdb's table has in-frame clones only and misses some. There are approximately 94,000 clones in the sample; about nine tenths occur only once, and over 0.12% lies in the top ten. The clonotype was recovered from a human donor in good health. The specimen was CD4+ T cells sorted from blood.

The CDR3 sequence: CASSFDRYQPQHF. The CDR3 DNA reads as TGTGCCAGCAGCTTCGACCGGTATCAGCCCCAGCATTTT. The V and J genes are TRBV7-3 and TRBJ1-5; D unresolved. V was clipped by 3 bases and J by 5 bases, with 8 bases between them. In germline, CDR1 is SGHTA, CDR2 FQGTGA. CDR3 length: 13 residues.